The 2 T cell receptor beta chains below were found in one sample sequenced in a study of blood T cell repertoires in COVID-19. Measured with immunoSEQ multiplex PCR; TCRdb has only the in-frame clones, and not every one. Here the sample spans over 60,000 clones, 76% being singletons. Sequencing was done on a sample of peripheral blood. These receptors were collected from a man aged 60 to 69 with COVID-19, enrolled during active disease.

J is TRBJ1-1 and V is TRBV10-1; 7 positions match TRBD1. The CDR3 runs 13 residues. Trimming at V came to 5 bases and at J to 9 bases, leaving 9 bases not matched to a gene. The germline V gene encodes CDR1 WNHNN and CDR2 SYGVQD (reference sequence). This CDR3 is CASSFSGQSKAFF. The CDR3 nucleotides read TGCGCCAGCAGTTTTTCGGGACAGTCGAAAGCTTTCTTT.

This rearrangement joins TRBV5-1 to TRBJ2-7; 8 bases map to TRBD2. The CDR3 is 15 amino acids. V gave up 4 bases and J gave up 0 bases; unmatched junction bases: 6. CDR1 is SGHRS, CDR2 YFSETQ, per germline. The CDR3, as DNA: TGCGCCAGCAGCCAGAGCGGGAGTTCCTCCTACGAGCAGTACTTC. Protein: CASSQSGSSSYEQYF. The whole variable domain, remainder taken from reference TRBV5-1 and TRBJ2-7, is KAGVTQTPRYLIKTRGQQVTLSCSPISGHRSVSWYQQTPGQGLQFLFEYFSETQRNKGNFPGRFSGRQFSNSRSEMNVSTLELGDSALYLCASSQSGSSSYEQYFGPGTRLTVT.